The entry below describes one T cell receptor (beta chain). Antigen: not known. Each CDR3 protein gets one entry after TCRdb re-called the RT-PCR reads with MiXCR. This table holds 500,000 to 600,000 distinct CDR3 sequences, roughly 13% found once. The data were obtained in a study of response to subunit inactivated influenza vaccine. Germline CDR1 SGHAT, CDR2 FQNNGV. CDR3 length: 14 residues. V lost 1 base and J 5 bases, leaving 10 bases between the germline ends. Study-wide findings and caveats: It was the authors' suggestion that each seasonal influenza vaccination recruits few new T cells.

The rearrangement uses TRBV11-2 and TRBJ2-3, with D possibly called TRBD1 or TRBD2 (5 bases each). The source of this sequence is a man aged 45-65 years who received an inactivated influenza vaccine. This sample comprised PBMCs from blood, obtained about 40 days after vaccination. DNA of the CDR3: TGTGCCAGCAGCTTAGGAGGGGCCAGAGATACGCAGTATTTT. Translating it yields CASSLGGARDTQYF. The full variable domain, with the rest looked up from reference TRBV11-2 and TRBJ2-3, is EAGVAQSPRYKIIEKRQSVAFWCNPISGHATLYWYQQILGQGPKLLIQFQNNGVVDDSQLPKDRFSAERLKGVDSTLKIQPAKLEDSAVYLCASSLGGARDTQYFGPGTRLTVL.